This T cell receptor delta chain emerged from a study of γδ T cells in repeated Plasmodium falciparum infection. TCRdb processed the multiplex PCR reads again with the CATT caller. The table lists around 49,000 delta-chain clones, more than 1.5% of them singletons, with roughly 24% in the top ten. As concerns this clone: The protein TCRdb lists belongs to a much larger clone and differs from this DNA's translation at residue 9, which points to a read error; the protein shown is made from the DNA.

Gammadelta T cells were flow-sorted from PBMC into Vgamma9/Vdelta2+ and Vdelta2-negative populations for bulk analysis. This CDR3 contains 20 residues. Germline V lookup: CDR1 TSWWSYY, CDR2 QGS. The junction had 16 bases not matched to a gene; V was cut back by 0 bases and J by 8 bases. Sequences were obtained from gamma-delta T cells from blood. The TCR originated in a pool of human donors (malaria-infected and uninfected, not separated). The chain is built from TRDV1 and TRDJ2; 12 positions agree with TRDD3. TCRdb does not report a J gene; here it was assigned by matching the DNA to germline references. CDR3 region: CALGELPFLYWGILEAQLFF. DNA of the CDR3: TGTGCTCTTGGGGAACTACCGTTCCTGTACTGGGGGATACTTGAGGCACAACTCTTCTTT.